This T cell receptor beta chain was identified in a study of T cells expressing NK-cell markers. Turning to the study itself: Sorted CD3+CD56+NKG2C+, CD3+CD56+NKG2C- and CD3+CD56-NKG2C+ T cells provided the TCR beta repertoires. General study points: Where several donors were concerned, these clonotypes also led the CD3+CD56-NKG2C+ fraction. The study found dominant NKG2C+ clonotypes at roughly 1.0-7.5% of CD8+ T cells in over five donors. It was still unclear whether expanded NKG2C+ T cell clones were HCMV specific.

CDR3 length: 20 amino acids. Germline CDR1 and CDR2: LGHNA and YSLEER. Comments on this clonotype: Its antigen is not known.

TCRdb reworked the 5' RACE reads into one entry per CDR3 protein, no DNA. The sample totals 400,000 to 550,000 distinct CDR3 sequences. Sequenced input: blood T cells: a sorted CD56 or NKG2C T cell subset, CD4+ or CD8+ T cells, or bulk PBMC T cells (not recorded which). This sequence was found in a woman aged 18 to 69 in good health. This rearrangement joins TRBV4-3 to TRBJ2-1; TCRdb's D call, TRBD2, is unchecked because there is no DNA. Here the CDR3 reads CASSLSTRYQLAGSYNEQFF.